The 7 T cell receptor beta chains reported below all come from one sample, sequenced in a study of cytomegalovirus exposure and HLA in healthy donors. PCR was performed using 60 Vbeta and 13 Jbeta primers. Sequencing was performed with immunoSEQ multiplex PCR; in TCRdb, only in-frame clones are kept and a portion is missing. This sample's table has 35,000 to 45,000 clones. The sequenced material came from PBMCs. These receptors all come from a male donor in good health and CMV-seronegative.

The chain joins TRBV7-2 to TRBJ2-3; 8 positions match TRBD2. After removal of 5 bases from V and 4 bases from J, the junction contained 14 bases not matched to a gene. This CDR3 contains 17 residues. Germline lookup yields CDR1 SGHTA and CDR2 FQGNSA. The DNA for the CDR3 is TGTGCCAGCAGCCCTGAGCGACTAGCGTGGGGCCCAGATACGCAGTATTTT. It encodes CASSPERLAWGPDTQYF.

The chain recombines TRBV10-2 with TRBJ1-5, with D tentatively TRBD1 (5 bases). The V and J ends lost 10 bases and 5 bases respectively, with 12 bases between them. The CDR3 loop spans 12 amino acids. CDR1 and CDR2 from the germline V gene are WSHSY and SAAADI. In nucleotides, the CDR3 is TGCGCCACCGCAGGAGGGGATCAGCCCCAGCATTTT. Its protein product is CATAGGDQPQHF.

The CDR3 loop is CSAVQGRGYTF. The CDR3 nucleotides are TGCAGTGCGGTTCAGGGTCGTGGCTACACCTTC. The chain recombines TRBV20-1 with TRBJ1-2; D might be TRBD1 (5 bases). Germline lookup yields CDR1 DFQATT and CDR2 SNEGSKA (reference sequence). V dropped 6 bases and J dropped 7 bases, with 12 bases sitting between them. CDR3 length: 11 amino acids.

The gene calls are TRBV7-8 and TRBJ2-7; 7 bases align to TRBD2. With V trimmed by 1 base and J by 6 bases, 3 bases remained unmatched. Germline V CDR1 and CDR2: SGHVS, FQNEAQ. The CDR3 covers 13 residues. The CDR3 DNA reads TGTGCCAGCAGCTTAGGACTAGCTGTCGAGCAGTACTTC. Its protein is CASSLGLAVEQYF. Variable domain in full (rest from reference TRBV7-8 and TRBJ2-7): GAGVSQSPRYKVAKRGQDVALRCDPISGHVSLFWYQQALGQGPEFLTYFQNEAQLDKSGLPSDRFFAERPEGSVSTLKIQRTQQEDSAVYLCASSLGLAVEQYFGPGTRLTVT.

In terms of frequency, this clone is medium-sized. The rearrangement links TRBV18 to TRBJ2-7, with D hard to call. V lost 3 bases to trimming and J lost 3 bases, with 12 bases between them. Germline assignment: CDR1 KGHSH and CDR2 LQKENI. The CDR3 covers 14 residues. The CDR3, as DNA: TGTGCCAGCTCACCGTCTGGCAGGTTCTACGAGCAGTACTTC. It codes for CASSPSGRFYEQYF.

The chain links TRBV7-3 to TRBJ2-1, with 12 bases that match TRBD2. The CDR3 covers 13 residues. Trimming cost V 3 bases and J 14 bases; bases outside gene matches: 5. CDR1 and CDR2 from the germline V gene are SGHTA and FQGTGA. CDR3 sequence reads: CASSLTSGGVEFF. In DNA, the CDR3 is TGTGCCAGCAGCTTGACTAGCGGGGGTGTAGAGTTCTTC.

V usage is TRBV19 and J usage is TRBJ1-5; the D is unclear. Germline V gene data show CDR1 as LNHDA and CDR2 as SQIVND (reference sequence). CDR3 length: 11 residues. The ends were cut back, 8 bases at V and 7 bases at J, with 9 bases in the middle. In nucleotides, the CDR3 is TGTGCCAGTCGGGGTGGGCAGCCCCAGCATTTT. Its translation: CASRGGQPQHF.